This T cell receptor beta chain was obtained from a study of vaccination and CD4 T cells after COVID-19. Study summary: Median draw time for post-COVID samples was 101 days post-diagnosis (range 35 to 161).

V dropped 1 base and J dropped 5 bases, with 11 bases sitting between them. The CDR3 is 14 residues long. Germline V lookup: CDR1 DFQATT, CDR2 SNEGSKA (reference sequence). The treatment here: roughly 10-day PBMC culture with coronavirus spike peptide pools or control peptides (ViraFEST assay). Negative selection recovered the CD4+ T cells once they had spent approximately nine days in culture. An Oncomine TCR Beta short-read assay was used to sequence the DNA from cultured CD4+ T cells. MiXCR was run by TCRdb on the PCR reads, yielding one entry per CDR3 protein. Of approximately 15,000 distinct CDR3 sequences listed, about 51% were seen once; the top ten hold around 19%. As to this clonotype: Its antigen is unidentified.

This TCR was recovered from a human donor who had recovered from COVID-19. The V and J genes are TRBV20-1 and TRBJ1-4, with a possible D match to TRBD1 (5 bases). Sequenced material: CD4+ T cells from blood, cultured in vitro, taken before SARS-CoV-2 vaccination. The CDR3 spells CSARVGDGNEKLFF. CDR3 DNA sequence: TGCAGTGCTAGAGTCGGGGACGGGAATGAAAAACTGTTTTTT.